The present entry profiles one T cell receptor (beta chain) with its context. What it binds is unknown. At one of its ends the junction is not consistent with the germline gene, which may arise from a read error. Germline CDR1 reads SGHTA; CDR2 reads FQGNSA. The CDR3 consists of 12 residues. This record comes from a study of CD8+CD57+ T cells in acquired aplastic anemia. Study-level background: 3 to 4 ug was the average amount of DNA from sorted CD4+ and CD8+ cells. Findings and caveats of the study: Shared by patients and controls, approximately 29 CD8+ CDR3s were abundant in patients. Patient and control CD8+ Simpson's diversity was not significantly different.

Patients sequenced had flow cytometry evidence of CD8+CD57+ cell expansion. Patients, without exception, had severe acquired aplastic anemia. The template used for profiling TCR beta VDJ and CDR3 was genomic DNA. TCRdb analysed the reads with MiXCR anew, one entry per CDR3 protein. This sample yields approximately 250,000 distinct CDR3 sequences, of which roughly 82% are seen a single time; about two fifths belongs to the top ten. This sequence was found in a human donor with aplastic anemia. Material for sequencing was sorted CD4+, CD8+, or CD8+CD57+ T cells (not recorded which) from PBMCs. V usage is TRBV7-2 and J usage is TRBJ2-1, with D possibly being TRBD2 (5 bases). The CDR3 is CASSVEGYGQSF. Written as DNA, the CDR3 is TGTGCCAGCAGCGTTGAGGGATATGGGCAGTCCTTC.